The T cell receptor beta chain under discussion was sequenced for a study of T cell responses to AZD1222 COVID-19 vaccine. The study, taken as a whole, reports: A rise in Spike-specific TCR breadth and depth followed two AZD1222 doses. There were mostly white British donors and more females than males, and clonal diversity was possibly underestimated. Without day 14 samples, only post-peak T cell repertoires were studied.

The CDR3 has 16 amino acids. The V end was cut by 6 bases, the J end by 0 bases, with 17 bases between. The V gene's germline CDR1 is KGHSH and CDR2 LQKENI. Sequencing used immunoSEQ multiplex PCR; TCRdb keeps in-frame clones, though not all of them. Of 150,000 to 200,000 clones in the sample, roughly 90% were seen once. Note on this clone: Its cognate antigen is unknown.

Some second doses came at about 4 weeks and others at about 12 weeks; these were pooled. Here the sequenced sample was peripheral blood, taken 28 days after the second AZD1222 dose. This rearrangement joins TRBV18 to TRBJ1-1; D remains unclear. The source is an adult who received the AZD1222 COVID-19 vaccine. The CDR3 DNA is TGTGCCAGCTCCGCCGACGATCCCTGGATGAACACTGAAGCTTTCTTT. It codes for CASSADDPWMNTEAFF.